The entry below describes one T cell receptor (beta chain). Its antigen is as yet unknown. This record comes from a study of T-cell memory formation after mild COVID-19. Germline V gene lookup returns CDR1 MNHEY and CDR2 SVGAGI. There are 15 residues in the CDR3. V shed 6 bases and J shed 0 bases, with 9 bases lying between them. Via MiXCR, TCRdb re-called the 5' RACE reads, giving one row per CDR3 protein. In the table there are 270,000 or so distinct CDR3 sequences, about a sixth of which are singletons. Study conclusions and caveats: Later expanders leaned CD4+, whereas day 15 to 85 contracting clones were balanced CD4/CD8. In second-wave clones peaking day 37, SARS-CoV-2 specificity remained unconfirmed. The finding that pre-infection memory included some responding clones suggested that cross-reactive memory joined.

Sequencing was performed on PBMCs or a T cell subset sorted from them (not recorded which). The TCR was taken from a man aged 18 to 29 who had mild COVID-19 (a few samples of this study predate the infection). Cell type and time point are not known. This sequence joins TRBV6-5 and TRBJ2-6, with a weak D call TRBD1 (5 bases). The CDR3 nucleotides read TGTGCCAGCAGCTACCAGGGCTCTGGGGCCAACGTCCTGACTTTC. This codes for CASSYQGSGANVLTF.